The clone carrying this TCR beta chain is classed as medium-sized. The antigen is undetermined. This entry is derived from a study of spatial heterogeneity in lung cancer. Overall study context: Alpha-chain detections were consistently fewer than beta-chain detections among the sequences. An average of more than ten raw reads was observed per unique TCR and UMI combination. Study-wide points: Tumoral mutation counts were tracked by counts of expanded intratumoral alpha and beta TCRs.

Each TCR cDNA molecule carried a unique molecular identifier. TCRdb passed the 5' RACE reads through MiXCR, listing each CDR3 protein once. The sample has about 4,900 distinct CDR3 sequences; around 30% are singletons. CDR1 SNHLY and CDR2 FYNNEI come from the germline V gene. The junction had 8 bases not matched to a gene; V was cut back by 3 bases and J by 1 base. The length of the CDR3 is 16 residues. Described time point: sample taken at primary tumor resection. No cell sorting; template was whole RNA from tumor, lung tissue or PBMC. The chain is built from TRBV2 and TRBJ2-7; 8 bases match TRBD1. The sequence was obtained from a male donor with early-stage non-small cell lung cancer. Source: lung tumor tissue, taken at surgery. DNA for the CDR3: TGTGCCAGCAGTGATTTTGGGAGGACAGGGTCCTACGAGCAGTACTTC. Amino acid sequence: CASSDFGRTGSYEQYF.